The T cell receptor (beta chain) described here comes from a study of OX40 agonist ivuxolimab in advanced cancers. For context, the study as a whole: The costimulatory receptor OX40 (CD134) was targeted by ivuxolimab, a fully human IgG2 agonistic monoclonal antibody. The paper describes the monotherapy dose-escalation part (N of about 50 patients) of the phase I trial of ivuxolimab. A male proportion of 82.7% and a mean age of about 60 years, ranging from about 20 to 80, were recorded for the dose-escalation cohort. Partial responses were achieved by three dose-escalation patients, of whom one had hepatocellular carcinoma and two had cutaneous melanoma. Among the approximately 50 dose-escalation patients, some 20 had hepatocellular carcinoma, roughly 15 melanoma, 9 renal cell carcinoma and 9 head and neck cancer. Prior anti-PD-1, anti-PD-L1 or anti-CTLA-4 therapy was permitted, and checkpoint inhibitors had been received by roughly two fifths of dose-escalation patients. The point of sequencing TCRbeta in the periphery was to test whether ivuxolimab changed TCR sequence diversity and drove clonal T-cell expansion. Intravenous ivuxolimab was administered to patients every 2 weeks at six dose levels: 0.01, 0.1, 0.3, 1.5, 3 and 10 mg/kg.

CDR1 SEHNR and CDR2 FQNEAQ are derived from the germline V gene (reference sequence). At the junction V is shortened by 0 bases and J by 6 bases; bases outside the gene matches: 9. The CDR3 spans 16 residues, from the cysteine through the phenylalanine. Only the CDR3 DNA is retained, 48 bases long and in frame from the first base. The paper as a whole reports these results and caveats: After ivuxolimab, expanded clones were on average more numerous among CD8+ T cells than among CD4+ T cells. Low levels of normalized T-cell clonal expansion were also shown by some nonresponding patients. At doses of 0.1 to 3.0 mg/kg, clonal expansion of both CD4+ and CD8+ T cells in blood was seen between baseline and week 6. In partial responders in the 0.1-3.0 mg/kg groups, normalized peripheral clonal expansion was found to be among the lowest, especially among CD8+ T cells. Which antigens the clonally expanded peripheral T cells were specific for was not determined.

Notes on this clone: The specificity of this receptor is unknown. Per-nucleotide qualities are absent, and no much larger clonotype sits a single base away.

The trial excluded patients who had a history of autoimmune disease or who were on systemic immunosuppression. Peripheral blood for TCR sequencing was drawn from every dose cohort at baseline, at cycle 4 day 1 and at cycle 7 day 1. Samples were obtained from an open-label, multicenter, first-in-human phase I dose-escalation trial of ivuxolimab. Adults with locally advanced or metastatic melanoma, renal cell carcinoma, hepatocellular carcinoma or head and neck squamous cell carcinoma were enrolled in the trial. Before TCR sequencing, CD4+ T cells and CD8+ T cells were sorted from peripheral blood as separate populations. Genomic DNA was isolated from the sorted cells so that the TCRbeta CDR3 region could be sequenced. The immunoSEQ Assay was used for sequencing of TCRbeta CDR3 regions. What TCRdb holds here is the immuneACCESS table cut down to in-frame rearrangements. Part of the clones is not present; checked against another copy, under half of the missing clones reflect an unresolved V gene, and the others are unexplained. For this sample there are approximately 46,000 clones; 70% to 80% appear just once. Over 2% of the sample comes from the top ten.

This sequence was found in an adult with an advanced solid tumor such as melanoma, head and neck, liver or kidney cancer. The chain is assembled from TRBV7-9 and TRBJ2-7, with 9 junctional bases fitting TRBD2. The sequencing here drew on CD4+ or CD8+ T cells sorted from blood, taken in a trial of the OX40 agonist ivuxolimab. The base sequence is TGTGCCAGCAGCTTAGCACGGGCTAGCGGGATTAGCGAGCAGTACTTC. Its translation is CASSLARASGISEQYF.